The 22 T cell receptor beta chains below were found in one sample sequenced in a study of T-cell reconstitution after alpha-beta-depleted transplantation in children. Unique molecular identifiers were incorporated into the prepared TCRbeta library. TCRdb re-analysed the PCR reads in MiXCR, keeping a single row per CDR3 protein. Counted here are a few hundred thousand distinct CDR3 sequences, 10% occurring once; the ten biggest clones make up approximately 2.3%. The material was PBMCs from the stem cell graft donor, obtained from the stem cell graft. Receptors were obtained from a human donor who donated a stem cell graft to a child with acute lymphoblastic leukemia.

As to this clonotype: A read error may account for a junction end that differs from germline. The CDR3 DNA sequence: TGTGCTAGCAGCTTAAAAAGTAGCACCGAGCAGTACTTC. Its translation: CASSLKSSTEQYF. J is TRBJ2-7 and V is TRBV7-7; no firm D call. This CDR3 has 13 residues. Germline CDR1 is SSHAT and CDR2 is FNYEAQ (reference sequence).

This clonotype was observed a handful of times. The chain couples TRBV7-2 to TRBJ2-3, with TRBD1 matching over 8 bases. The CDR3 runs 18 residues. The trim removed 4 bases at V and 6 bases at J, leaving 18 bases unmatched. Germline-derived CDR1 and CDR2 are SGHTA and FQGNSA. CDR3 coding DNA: TGTGCCAGCAGCTCCAAGATGACTAGAACAGGGGGAACGGATACGCAGTATTTT. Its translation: CASSSKMTRTGGTDTQYF.

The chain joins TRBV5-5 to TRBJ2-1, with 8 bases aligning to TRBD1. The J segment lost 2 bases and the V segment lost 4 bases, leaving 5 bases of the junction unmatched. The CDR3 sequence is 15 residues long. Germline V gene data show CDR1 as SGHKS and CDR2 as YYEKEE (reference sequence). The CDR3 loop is CASSGGTGAYNEQFF. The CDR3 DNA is TGTGCCAGCAGCGGGGGGACAGGAGCCTACAATGAGCAGTTCTTC. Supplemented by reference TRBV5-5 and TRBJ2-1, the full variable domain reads DAGVTQSPTHLIKTRGQQVTLRCSPISGHKSVSWYQQVLGQGPQFIFQYYEKEERGRGNFPDRFSARQFPNYSSELNVNALLLGDSALYLCASSGGTGAYNEQFFGPGTRLTVL.

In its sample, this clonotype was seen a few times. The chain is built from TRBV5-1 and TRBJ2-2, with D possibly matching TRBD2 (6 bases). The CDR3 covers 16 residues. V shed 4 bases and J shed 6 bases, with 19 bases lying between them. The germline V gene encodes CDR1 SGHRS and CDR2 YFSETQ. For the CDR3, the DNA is TGCGCCAGCAGCGAGGGACTTTTGACTTCTCCCGGGGAGCTGTTTTTT. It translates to CASSEGLLTSPGELFF.

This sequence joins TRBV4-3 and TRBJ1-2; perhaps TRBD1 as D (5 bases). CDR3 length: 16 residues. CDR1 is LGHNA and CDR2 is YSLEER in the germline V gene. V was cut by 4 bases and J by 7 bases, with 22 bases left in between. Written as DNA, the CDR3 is TGCGCCAGCAGCCCCACGACAGCCCCCTCTTTATTTGGCTACACCTTC. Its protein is CASSPTTAPSLFGYTF.

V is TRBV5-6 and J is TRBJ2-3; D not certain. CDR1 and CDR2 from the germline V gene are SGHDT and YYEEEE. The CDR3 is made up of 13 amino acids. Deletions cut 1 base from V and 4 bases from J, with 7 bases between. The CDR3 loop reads CASSLQVSDTQYF. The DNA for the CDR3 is TGTGCCAGCAGCTTGCAGGTTTCAGATACGCAGTATTTT.

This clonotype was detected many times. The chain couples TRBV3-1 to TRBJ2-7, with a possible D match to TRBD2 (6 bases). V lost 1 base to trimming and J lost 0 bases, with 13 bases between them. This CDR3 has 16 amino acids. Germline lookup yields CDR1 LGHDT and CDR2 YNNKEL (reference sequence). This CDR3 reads CASSQGLADSSYEQYF. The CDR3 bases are TGTGCCAGCAGCCAAGGGTTAGCGGATAGCTCCTACGAGCAGTACTTC.

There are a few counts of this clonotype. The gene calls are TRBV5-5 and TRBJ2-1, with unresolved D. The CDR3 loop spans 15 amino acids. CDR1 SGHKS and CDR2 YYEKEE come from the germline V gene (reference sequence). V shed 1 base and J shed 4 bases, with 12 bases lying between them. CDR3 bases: TGTGCCAGCAGCTTGAACGCAGCGCTTTACAATGAGCAGTTCTTC. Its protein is CASSLNAALYNEQFF.

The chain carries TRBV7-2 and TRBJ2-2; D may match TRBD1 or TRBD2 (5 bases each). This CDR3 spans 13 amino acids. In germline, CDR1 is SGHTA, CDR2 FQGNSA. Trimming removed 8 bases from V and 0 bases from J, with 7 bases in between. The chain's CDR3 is CASGGPNTGELFF. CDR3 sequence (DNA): TGTGCCAGCGGGGGACCGAACACCGGGGAGCTGTTTTTT.

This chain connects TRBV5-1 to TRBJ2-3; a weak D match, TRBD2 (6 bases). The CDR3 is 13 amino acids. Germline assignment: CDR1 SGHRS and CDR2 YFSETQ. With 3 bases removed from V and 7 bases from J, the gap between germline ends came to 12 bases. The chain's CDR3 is CASSSGTSNTQYF. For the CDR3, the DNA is TGCGCCAGCAGCTCCGGGACTTCAAATACGCAGTATTTT.

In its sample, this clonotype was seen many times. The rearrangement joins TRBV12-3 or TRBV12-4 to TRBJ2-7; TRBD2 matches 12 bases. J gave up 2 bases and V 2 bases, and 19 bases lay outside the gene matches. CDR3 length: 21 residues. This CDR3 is CASSLILRVTSGRHIPYEQYF. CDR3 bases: TGTGCCAGCAGTTTAATTTTACGAGTGACTAGCGGGAGACATATTCCCTACGAGCAGTACTTC.

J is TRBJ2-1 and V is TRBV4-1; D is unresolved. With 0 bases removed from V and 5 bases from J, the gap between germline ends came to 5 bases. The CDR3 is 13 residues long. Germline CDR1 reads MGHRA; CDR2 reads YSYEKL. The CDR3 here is CASSQEGDNEQFF. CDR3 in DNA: TGCGCCAGCAGCCAAGAAGGAGACAATGAGCAGTTCTTC.

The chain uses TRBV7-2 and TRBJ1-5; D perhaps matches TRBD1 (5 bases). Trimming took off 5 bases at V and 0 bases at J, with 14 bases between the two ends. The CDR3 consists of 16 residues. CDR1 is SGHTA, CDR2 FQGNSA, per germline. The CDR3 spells CASSLRQMISNQPQHF. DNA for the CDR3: TGTGCCAGCAGCCTCAGACAGATGATTAGCAATCAGCCCCAGCATTTT.

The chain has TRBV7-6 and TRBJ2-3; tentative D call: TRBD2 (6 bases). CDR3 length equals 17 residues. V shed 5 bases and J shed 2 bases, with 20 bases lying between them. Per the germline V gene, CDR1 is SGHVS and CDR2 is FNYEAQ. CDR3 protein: CASSAPWAGLNTDTQYF. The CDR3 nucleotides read TGTGCCAGCAGCGCTCCCTGGGCGGGATTGAACACAGATACGCAGTATTTT.

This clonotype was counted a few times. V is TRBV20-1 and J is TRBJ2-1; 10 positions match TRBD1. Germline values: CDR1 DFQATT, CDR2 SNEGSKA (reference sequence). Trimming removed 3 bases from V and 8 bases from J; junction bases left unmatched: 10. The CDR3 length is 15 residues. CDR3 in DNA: TGCAGTGCTAGGACGGGGACAGGGGTTTTGTATGAGCAGTTCTTC. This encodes CSARTGTGVLYEQFF.

The CDR3 is CASSPQGAWKTQYF. Here the CDR3 DNA reads TGTGCCAGCAGCCCCCAGGGGGCCTGGAAGACCCAGTACTTC. The genes are TRBV7-8 and TRBJ2-5; 8 nucleotides align to TRBD1. CDR3 length: 14 amino acids. Germline loops: CDR1 SGHVS, CDR2 FQNEAQ. V dropped 5 bases and J dropped 6; count of bases not matched to a gene: 8.

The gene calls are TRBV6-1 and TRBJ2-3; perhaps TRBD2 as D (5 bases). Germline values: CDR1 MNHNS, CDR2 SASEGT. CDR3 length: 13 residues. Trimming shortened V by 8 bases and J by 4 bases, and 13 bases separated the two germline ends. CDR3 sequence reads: CASSSGIPDTQYF. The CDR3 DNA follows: TGTGCCAGCTCGTCCGGGATCCCAGATACGCAGTATTTT.

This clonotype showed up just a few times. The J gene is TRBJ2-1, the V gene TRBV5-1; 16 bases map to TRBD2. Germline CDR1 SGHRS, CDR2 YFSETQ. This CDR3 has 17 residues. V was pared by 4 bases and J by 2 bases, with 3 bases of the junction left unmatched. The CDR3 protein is CASSLGTSGRAYNEQFF. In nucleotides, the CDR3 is TGCGCCAGCAGCCTCGGGACTAGCGGGAGGGCCTACAATGAGCAGTTCTTC.

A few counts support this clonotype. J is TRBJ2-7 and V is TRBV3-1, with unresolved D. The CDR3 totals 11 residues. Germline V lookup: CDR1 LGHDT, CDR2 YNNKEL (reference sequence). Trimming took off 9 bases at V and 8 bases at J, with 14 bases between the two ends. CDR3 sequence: CASGYLEKQYF. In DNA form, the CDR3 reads TGTGCCAGTGGGTACCTAGAAAAGCAGTACTTC.

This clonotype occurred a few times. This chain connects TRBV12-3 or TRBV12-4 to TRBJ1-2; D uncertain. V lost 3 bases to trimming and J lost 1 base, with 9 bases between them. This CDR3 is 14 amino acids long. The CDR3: CASSFAGFNYGYTF. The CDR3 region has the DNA TGTGCCAGCAGTTTTGCGGGGTTTAACTATGGCTACACCTTC.

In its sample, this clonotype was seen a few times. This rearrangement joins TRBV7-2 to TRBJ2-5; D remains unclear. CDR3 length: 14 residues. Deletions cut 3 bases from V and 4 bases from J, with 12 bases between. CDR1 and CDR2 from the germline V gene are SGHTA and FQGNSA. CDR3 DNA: TGTGCCAGCAGCTTTCCGGCGGTTCGAGAGACCCAGTACTTC. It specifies CASSFPAVRETQYF.

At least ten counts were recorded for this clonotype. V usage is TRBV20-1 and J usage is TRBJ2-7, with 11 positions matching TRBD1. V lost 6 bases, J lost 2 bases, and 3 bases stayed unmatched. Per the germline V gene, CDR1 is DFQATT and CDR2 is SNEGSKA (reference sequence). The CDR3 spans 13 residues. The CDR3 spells CSAEGQGAYEQYF. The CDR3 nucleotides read TGCAGTGCGGAGGGACAGGGGGCCTACGAGCAGTACTTC.